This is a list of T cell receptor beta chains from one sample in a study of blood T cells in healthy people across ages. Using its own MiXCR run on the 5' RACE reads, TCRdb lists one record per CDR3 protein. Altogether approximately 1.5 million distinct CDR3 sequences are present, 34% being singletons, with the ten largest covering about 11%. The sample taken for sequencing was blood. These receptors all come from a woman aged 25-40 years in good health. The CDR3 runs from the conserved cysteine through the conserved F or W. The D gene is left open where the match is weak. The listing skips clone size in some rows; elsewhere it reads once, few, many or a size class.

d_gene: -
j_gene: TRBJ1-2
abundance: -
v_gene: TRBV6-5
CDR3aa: CASRSHGPFYGYTF
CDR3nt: TGTGCCAGCAGATCGCACGGACCTTTCTATGGCTACACCTTC

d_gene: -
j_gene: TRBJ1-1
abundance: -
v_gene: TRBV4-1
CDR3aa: CASSLLQNTEAFF
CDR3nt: TGCGCCAGCAGCCTCTTACAGAACACTGAAGCTTTCTTT

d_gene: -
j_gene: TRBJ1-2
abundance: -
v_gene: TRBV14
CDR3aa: CASSQVLNYGYTF
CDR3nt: TGTGCCAGCAGCCAAGTTCTAAACTATGGCTACACCTTC

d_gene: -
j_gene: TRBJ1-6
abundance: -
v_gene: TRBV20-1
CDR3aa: CSARAFGGALNSPLHF
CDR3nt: TGCAGTGCTAGAGCTTTTGGGGGGGCTCTTAATTCACCCCTCCACTTT

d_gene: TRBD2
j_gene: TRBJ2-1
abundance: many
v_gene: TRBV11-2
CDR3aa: CASSLGGTTIDEQFF
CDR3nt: TGTGCCAGCAGCTTAGGAGGGACTACTATCGATGAGCAGTTCTTC

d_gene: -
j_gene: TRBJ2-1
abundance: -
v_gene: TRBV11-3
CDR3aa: CASSLNWGHNEQFF
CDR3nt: TGTGCCAGCAGCTTAAATTGGGGACACAATGAGCAGTTCTTC

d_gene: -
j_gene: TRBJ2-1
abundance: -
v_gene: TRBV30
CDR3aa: CAWSLIHNEQFF
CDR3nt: TGTGCCTGGAGTTTGATTCACAATGAGCAGTTCTTC

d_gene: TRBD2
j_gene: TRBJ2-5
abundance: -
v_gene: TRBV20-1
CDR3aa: CRGTSGIQETQYF
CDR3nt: TGCAGGGGGACTAGCGGGATTCAAGAGACCCAGTACTTC

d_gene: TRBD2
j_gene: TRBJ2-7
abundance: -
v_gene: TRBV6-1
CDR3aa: CASSPTSGRARYEQYF
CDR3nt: TGTGCCAGCAGCCCAACTAGCGGGAGGGCCAGGTACGAGCAGTACTTC

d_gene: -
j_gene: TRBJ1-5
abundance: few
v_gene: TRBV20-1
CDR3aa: CSASGEGYSNQPQHF
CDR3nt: TGCAGTGCTAGCGGGGAAGGCTATAGCAATCAGCCCCAGCATTTT

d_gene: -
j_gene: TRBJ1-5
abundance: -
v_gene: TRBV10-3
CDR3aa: CAIRGGERNQPQHF
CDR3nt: TGTGCCATCAGAGGAGGGGAAAGGAATCAGCCCCAGCATTTT

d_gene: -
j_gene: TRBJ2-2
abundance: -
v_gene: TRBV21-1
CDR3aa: CARQGLVTGAGELFF
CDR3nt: TGTGCCAGGCAGGGTCTTGTAACCGGGGCCGGGGAGCTGTTTTTT

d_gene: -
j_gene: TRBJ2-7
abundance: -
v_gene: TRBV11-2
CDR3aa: CASSFPGDHYEQYF
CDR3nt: TGTGCCAGCAGCTTCCCAGGGGACCACTACGAGCAGTACTTC

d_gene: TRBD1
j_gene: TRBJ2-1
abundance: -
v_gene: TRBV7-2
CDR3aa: CASSLGTGRADEQFF
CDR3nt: TGTGCCAGCAGCTTAGGGACAGGGCGAGCGGATGAGCAGTTCTTC

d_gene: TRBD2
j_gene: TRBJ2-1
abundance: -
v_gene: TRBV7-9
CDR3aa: CASSLANSGGTWDEQFF
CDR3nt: TGTGCCAGCAGCTTAGCGAACAGCGGGGGGACCTGGGATGAGCAGTTCTTC

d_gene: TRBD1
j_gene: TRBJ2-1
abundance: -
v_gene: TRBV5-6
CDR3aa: CASSETRGLSDNEQFF
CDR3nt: TGTGCCAGCAGCGAAACTAGGGGGCTAAGCGACAATGAGCAGTTCTTC

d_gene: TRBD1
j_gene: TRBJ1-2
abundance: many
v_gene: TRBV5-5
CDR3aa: CASSPIRTGVGYTF
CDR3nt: TGTGCCAGCAGCCCCATCCGGACAGGGGTTGGCTACACCTTC

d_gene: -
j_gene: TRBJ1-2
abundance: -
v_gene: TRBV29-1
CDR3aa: CSVDGSNYGCTF
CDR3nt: TGCAGCGTTGATGGTAGTAACTATGGCTGCACCTTC